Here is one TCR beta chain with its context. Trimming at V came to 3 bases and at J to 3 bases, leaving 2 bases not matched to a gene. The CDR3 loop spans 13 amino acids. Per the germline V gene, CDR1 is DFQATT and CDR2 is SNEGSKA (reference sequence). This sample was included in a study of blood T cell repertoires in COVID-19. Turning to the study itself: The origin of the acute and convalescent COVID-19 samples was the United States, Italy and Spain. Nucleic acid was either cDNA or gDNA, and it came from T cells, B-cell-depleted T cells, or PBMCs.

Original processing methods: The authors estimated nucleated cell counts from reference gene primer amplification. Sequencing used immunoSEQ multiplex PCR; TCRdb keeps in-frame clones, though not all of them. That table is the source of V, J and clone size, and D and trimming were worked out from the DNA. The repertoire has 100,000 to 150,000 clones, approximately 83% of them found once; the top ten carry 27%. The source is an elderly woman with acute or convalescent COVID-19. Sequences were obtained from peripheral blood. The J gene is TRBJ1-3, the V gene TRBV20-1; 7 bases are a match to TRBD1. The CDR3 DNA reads TGCAGTGCTAGTGGGACAGTTGGAAACACCATATATTTT. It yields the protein CSASGTVGNTIYF.